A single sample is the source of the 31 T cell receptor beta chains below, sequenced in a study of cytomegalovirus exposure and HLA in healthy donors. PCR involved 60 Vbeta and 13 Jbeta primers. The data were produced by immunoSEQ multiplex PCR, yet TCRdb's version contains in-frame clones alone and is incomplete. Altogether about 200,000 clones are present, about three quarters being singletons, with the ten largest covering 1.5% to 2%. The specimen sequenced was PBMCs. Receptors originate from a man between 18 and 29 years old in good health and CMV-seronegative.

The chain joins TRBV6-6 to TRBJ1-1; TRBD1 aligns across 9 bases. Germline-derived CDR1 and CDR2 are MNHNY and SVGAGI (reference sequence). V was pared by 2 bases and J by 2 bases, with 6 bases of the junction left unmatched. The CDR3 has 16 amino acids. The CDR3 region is CASSYGTGKINTEAFF. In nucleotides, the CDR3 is TGTGCCAGCAGTTACGGGACAGGGAAAATAAACACTGAAGCTTTCTTT.

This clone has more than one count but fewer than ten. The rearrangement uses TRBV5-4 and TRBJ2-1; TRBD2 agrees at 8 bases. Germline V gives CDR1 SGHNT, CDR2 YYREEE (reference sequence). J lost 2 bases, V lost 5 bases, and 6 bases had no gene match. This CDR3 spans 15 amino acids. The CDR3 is CASRFGGGAYNEQFF. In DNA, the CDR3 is TGTGCCAGCAGGTTCGGGGGGGGAGCCTACAATGAGCAGTTCTTC. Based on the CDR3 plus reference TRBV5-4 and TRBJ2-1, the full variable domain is ETGVTQSPTHLIKTRGQQVTLRCSSQSGHNTVSWYQQALGQGPQFIFQYYREEENGRGNFPPRFSGLQFPNYSSELNVNALELDDSALYLCASRFGGGAYNEQFFGPGTRLTVL.

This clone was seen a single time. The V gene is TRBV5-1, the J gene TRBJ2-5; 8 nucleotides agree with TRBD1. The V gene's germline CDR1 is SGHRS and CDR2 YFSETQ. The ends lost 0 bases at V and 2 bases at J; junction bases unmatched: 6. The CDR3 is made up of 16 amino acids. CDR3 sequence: CASSLDGRGRQETQYF. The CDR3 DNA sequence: TGCGCCAGCAGCTTGGACGGCAGGGGGCGGCAAGAGACCCAGTACTTC.

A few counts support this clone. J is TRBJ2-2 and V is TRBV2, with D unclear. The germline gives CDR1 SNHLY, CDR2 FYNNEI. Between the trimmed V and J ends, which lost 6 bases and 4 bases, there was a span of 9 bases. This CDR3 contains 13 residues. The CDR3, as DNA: TGTGCCAGCAGCTTATCTCTCACCGGGGAGCTGTTTTTT. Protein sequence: CASSLSLTGELFF. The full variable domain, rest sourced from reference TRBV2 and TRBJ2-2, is EPEVTQTPSHQVTQMGQEVILRCVPISNHLYFYWYRQILGQKVEFLVSFYNNEISEKSEIFDDQFSVERPDGSNFTLKIRSTKLEDSAMYFCASSLSLTGELFFGEGSRLTVL.

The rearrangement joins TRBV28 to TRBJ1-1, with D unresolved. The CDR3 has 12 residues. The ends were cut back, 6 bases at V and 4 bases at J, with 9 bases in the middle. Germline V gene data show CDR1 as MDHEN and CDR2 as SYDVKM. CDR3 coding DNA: TGTGCCAGCAGGGCTGGGAGCACTGAAGCTTTCTTT. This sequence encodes CASRAGSTEAFF. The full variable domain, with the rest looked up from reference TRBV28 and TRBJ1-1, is DVKVTQSSRYLVKRTGEKVFLECVQDMDHENMFWYRQDPGLGLRLIYFSYDVKMKEKGDIPEGYSVSREKKERFSLILESASTNQTSMYLCASRAGSTEAFFGQGTRLTVV.

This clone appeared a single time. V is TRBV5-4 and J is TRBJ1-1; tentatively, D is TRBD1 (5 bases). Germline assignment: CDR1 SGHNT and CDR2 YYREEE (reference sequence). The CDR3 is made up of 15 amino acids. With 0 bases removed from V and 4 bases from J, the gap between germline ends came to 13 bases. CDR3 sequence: CASSLEVGRGTEAFF. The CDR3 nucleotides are TGTGCCAGCAGCTTGGAGGTGGGGAGGGGCACTGAAGCTTTCTTT.

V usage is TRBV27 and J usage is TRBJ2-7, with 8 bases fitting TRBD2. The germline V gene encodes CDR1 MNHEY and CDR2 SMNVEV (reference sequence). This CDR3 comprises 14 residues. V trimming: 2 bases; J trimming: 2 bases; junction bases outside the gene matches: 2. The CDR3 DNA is TGTGCCAGCAGTTTAGCGGGGGGAACCTACGAGCAGTACTTC. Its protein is CASSLAGGTYEQYF.

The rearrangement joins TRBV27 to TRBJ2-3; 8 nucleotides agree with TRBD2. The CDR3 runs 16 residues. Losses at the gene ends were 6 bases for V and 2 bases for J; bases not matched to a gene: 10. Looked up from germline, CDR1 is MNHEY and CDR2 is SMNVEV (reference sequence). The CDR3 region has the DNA TGTGCCAGCAGCCAAGACGGTAGCGGGGTCACAGATACGCAGTATTTT. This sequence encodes CASSQDGSGVTDTQYF.

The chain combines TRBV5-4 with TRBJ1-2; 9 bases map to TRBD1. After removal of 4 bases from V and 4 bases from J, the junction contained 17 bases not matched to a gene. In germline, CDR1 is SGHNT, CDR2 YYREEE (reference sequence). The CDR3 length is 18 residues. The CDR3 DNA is TGTGCCAGCAGCACTCCCGGGACAGGGATCTCTATAGGCTATGGCTACACCTTC. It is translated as CASSTPGTGISIGYGYTF.

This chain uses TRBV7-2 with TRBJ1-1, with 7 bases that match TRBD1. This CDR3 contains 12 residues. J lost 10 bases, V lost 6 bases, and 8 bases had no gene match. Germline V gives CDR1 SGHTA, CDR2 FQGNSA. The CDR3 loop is CASRRTGSGAFF. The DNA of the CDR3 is TGTGCCAGCAGACGGACAGGTTCTGGAGCTTTCTTT.

This CDR3 is CASSQDRGYEAFF. In DNA, the CDR3 is TGTGCCAGTTCCCAGGACAGGGGCTATGAAGCTTTCTTT. The J gene is TRBJ1-1, the V gene TRBV19; 9 bases are shared with TRBD1. The CDR3 contains 13 residues. The V gene end was trimmed by 8 bases and the J gene end by 7 bases; junction bases not matched to a gene: 8. Germline V gene data show CDR1 as LNHDA and CDR2 as SQIVND (reference sequence). Drawing the rest from reference TRBV19 and TRBJ1-1, the complete variable domain is DGGITQSPKYLFRKEGQNVTLSCEQNLNHDAMYWYRQDPGQGLRLIYYSQIVNDFQKGDIAEGYSVSREKKESFPLTVTSAQKNPTAFYLCASSQDRGYEAFFGQGTRLTVV.

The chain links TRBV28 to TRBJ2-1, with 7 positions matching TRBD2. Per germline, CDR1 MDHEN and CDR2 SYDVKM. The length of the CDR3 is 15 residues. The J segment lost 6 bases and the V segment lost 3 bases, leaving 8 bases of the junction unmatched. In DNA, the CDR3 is TGTGCCAGCAGTTTCTCCGGACTAGATGCCAATGAGCAGTTCTTC. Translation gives CASSFSGLDANEQFF.

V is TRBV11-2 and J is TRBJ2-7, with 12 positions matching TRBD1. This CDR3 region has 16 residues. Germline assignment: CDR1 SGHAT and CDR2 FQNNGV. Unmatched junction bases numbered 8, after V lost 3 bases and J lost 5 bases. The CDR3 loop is CASSFLTGTGGHEQYF. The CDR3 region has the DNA TGTGCCAGCAGCTTTCTAACCGGGACAGGGGGCCACGAGCAGTACTTC.

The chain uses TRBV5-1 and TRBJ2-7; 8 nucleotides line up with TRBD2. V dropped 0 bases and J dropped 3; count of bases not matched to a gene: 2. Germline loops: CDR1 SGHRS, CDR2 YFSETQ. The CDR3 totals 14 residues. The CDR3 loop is CASSLGTSNYEQYF. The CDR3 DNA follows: TGCGCCAGCAGCTTGGGGACTAGCAACTACGAGCAGTACTTC.

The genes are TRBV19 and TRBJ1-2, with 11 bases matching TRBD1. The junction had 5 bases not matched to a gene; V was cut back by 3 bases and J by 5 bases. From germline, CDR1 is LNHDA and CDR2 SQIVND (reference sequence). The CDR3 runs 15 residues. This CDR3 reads CASSISGTGGYGYTF. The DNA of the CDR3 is TGTGCCAGTAGTATCTCCGGGACAGGGGGGTATGGCTACACCTTC.

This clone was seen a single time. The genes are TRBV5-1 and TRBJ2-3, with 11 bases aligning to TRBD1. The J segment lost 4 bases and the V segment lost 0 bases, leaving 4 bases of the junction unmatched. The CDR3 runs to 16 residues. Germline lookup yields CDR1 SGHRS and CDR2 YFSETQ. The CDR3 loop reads CASSLEGQGAPDTQYF. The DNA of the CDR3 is TGCGCCAGCAGCTTGGAAGGACAGGGGGCACCAGATACGCAGTATTTT.

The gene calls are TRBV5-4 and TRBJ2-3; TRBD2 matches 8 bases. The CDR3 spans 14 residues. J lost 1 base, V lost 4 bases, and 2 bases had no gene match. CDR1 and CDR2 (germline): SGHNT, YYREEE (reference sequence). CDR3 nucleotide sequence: TGTGCCAGCAGCCCGACTAGCGGCACAGATACGCAGTATTTT. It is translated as CASSPTSGTDTQYF.

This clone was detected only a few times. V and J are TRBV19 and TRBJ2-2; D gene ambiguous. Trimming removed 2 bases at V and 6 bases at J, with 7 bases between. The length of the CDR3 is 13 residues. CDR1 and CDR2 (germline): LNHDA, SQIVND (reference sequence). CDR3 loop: CASSINQAGELFF. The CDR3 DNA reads TGTGCCAGTAGTATAAACCAGGCCGGGGAGCTGTTTTTT.

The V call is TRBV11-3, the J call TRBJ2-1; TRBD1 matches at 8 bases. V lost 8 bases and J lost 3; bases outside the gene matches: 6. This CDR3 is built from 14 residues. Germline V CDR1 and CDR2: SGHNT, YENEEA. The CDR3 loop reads CASYGQGLYNEQFF. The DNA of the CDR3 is TGTGCCAGCTACGGACAGGGCCTCTACAATGAGCAGTTCTTC.

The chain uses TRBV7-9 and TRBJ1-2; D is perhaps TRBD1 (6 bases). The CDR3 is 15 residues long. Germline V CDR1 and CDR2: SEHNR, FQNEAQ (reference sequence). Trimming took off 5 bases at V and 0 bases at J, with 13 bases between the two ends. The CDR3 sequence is CASSQQDSANYGYTF. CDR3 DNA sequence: TGTGCCAGCAGCCAACAGGACAGTGCTAACTATGGCTACACCTTC.

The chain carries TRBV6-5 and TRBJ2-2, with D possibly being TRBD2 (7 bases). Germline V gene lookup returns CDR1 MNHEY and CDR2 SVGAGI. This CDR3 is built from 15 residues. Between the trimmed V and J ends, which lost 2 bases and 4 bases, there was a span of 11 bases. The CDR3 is CASSYEGGGTGELFF. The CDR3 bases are TGTGCCAGCAGTTACGAAGGGGGGGGCACCGGGGAGCTGTTTTTT.

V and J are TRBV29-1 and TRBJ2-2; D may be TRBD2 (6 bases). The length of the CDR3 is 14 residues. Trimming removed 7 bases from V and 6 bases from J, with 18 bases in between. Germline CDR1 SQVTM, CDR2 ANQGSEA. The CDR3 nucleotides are TGCAGCGGCAGACTAGTTTCCTCCGCCGGGGAGCTGTTTTTT. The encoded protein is CSGRLVSSAGELFF.

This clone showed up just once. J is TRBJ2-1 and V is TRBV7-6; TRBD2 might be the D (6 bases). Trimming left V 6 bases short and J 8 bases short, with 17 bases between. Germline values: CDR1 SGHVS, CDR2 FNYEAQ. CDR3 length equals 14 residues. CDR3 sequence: CASSLGPGDYEQFF. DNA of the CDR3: TGTGCCAGCAGTTTGGGTCCGGGGGACTATGAGCAGTTCTTC.

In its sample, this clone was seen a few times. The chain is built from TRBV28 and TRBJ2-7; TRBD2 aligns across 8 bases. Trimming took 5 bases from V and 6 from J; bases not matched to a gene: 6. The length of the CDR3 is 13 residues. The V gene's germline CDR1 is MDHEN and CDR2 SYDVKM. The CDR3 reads CASSIAGIREQYF. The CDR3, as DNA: TGTGCCAGCAGTATAGCGGGAATCCGCGAGCAGTACTTC.

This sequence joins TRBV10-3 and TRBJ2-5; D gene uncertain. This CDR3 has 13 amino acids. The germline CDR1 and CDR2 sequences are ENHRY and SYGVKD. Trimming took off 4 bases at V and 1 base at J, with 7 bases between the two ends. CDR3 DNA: TGTGCCATCAGTGGTGAGTTCCAAGAGACCCAGTACTTC. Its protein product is CAISGEFQETQYF.

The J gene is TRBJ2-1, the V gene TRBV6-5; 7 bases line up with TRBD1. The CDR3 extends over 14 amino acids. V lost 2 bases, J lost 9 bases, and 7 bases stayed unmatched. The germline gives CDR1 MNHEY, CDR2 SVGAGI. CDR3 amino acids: CASSYGYRGSEQFF. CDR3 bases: TGTGCCAGCAGTTACGGGTACAGGGGAAGTGAGCAGTTCTTC.

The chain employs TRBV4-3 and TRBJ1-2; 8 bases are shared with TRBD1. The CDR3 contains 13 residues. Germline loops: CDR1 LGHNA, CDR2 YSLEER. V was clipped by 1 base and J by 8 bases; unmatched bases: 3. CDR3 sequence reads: CASSQAGGGGYTF. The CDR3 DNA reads TGCGCCAGCAGCCAAGCAGGGGGCGGGGGCTACACCTTC.

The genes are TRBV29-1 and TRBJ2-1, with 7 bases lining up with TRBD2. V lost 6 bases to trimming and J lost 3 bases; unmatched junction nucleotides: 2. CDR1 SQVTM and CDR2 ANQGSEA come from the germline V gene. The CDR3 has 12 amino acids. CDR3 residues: CSVGLDYNEQFF. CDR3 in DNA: TGCAGCGTAGGACTAGACTACAATGAGCAGTTCTTC.

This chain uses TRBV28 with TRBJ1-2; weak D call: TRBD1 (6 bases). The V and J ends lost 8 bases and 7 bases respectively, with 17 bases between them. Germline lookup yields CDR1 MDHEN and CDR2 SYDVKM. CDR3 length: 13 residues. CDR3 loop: CASGNSDRSGYTF. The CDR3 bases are TGTGCCAGCGGGAATTCCGACAGGTCTGGCTACACCTTC.

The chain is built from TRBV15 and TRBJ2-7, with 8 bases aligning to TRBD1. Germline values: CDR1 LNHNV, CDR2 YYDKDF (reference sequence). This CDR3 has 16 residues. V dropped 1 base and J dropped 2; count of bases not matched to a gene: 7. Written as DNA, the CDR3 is TGTGCCACCAGCAGAGCCTTCGGACAGGGAACCTACGAGCAGTACTTC. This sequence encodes CATSRAFGQGTYEQYF.

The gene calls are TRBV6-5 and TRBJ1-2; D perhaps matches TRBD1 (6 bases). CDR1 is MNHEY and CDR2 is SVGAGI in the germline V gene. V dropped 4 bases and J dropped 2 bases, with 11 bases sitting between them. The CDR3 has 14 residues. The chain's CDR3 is CASSSTDRNYGYTF. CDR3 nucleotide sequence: TGTGCCAGCAGTTCCACGGACAGAAACTATGGCTACACCTTC.